The clone carrying this T cell receptor (beta chain) was recorded many times. As yet, its antigen is unknown. The V gene lost 2 bases and the J gene lost 9 bases, with 11 bases spanning the gap. Germline CDR1 MNHEY, CDR2 SVGAGI. This CDR3 spans 13 amino acids. The data were obtained in a study of T cell repertoires in cytomegalovirus infection. Across the study: Public TCR beta signatures indicated both CMV infection and matching HLA type. Whole-study findings and limits: The cumulative frequency of public TCR beta families distinguished individuals who carried CMV together with the relevant HLA. Across the ex vivo response, the dominant clonotypes were HLA-C-restricted CMV-specific TCR beta clonotypes.

TCRdb re-called the reads with MiXCR, one entry per CDR3 protein. The sample shows some 220,000 distinct CDR3 sequences, more than 9% of them seen only once. This rearrangement joins TRBV6-5 to TRBJ2-4, with D maybe TRBD2 (5 bases). The TCR sequence derives from a human donor in good health (CMV status not recorded). Some clones in this sample may be carry-over from other donors' samples. The sequenced sample consisted of PBMCs. The CDR3 coding sequence is TGTGCCAGCAGTTACGGTTCCGAGGGCATTCAGTACTTC. The encoded protein is CASSYGSEGIQYF.